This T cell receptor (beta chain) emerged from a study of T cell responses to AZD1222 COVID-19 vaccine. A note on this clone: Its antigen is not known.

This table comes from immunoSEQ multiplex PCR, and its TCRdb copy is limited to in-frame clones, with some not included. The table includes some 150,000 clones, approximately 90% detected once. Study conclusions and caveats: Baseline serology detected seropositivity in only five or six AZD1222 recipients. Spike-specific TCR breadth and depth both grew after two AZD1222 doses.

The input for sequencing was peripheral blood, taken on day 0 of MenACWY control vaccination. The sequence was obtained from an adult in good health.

Here the CDR3 DNA reads TGTGCCAGCAGTTTCGGACGTACTGGCTATGGCTACACCTTC. It translates to CASSFGRTGYGYTF. The chain uses TRBV6-2 or TRBV6-3 and TRBJ1-2; D unresolved. V was pared by 4 bases and J by 4 bases, with 13 bases between. This CDR3 spans 14 amino acids. From germline, CDR1 is MNHEY and CDR2 SVGEGT.